This TCR beta chain was found in a study of blood T cells in healthy people across ages. Study background: Per every two T cells, about one barcoded beta molecule was captured by template switching. Notes on the study in general: A strong correlation was seen between TCR beta diversity and naive T cell percentage. More naive CD4+ cells and higher diversity marked long-lived donors relative to aged donors.

Healthy Russian Caucasian donors spanned ages about 6 to 100 years. Unmatched junction bases numbered 10, after V lost 4 bases and J lost 8 bases. Per the germline V gene, CDR1 is MGHRA and CDR2 is YSYEKL. CDR3 length: 15 residues. Next came a second PCR, run for about 6 to 12 cycles, which used a sample-barcoded 5' primer along with a J-beta primer mix. MiXCR, run by TCRdb on the 5' RACE reads, gives a single entry per CDR3 protein. Among about 1.1 million distinct CDR3 sequences, 30% to 40% were seen once, and the ten largest hold about 12%. Notes on this clonotype: What it binds is not known.

This sequence was found in a man aged 18-30 years in good health. V usage is TRBV4-1 and J usage is TRBJ1-2; 10 bases align to TRBD1. Sequences were obtained from blood. For the CDR3, the DNA is TGCGCCAGCAGCCCGACAGGGGGCCACGCTGGCGGCTACACCTTC. Amino acid sequence: CASSPTGGHAGGYTF.